What follows are 20 T cell receptor beta chains derived from one specimen sequenced in a study of CD8 T cells in Susac syndrome (dated by TCRdb to the late 2010s). Libraries came from the immunoSEQ multiplex PCR assay. RNA was extracted using the RNeasy kit, and roughly 0.5 to 1 ug of the RNA was reverse transcribed with random hexamers. TCRdb passed the public sequencing reads through fastp at Q25 and MiXCR, retaining productive beta sequences. Each entry is one CDR3 protein sequence, shown with its most common DNA and genes. Present in this sample are approximately 190,000 distinct CDR3 sequences, about 93% of which were seen just once. The ten top clones hold 0.1% of the sample. The sample taken for sequencing was CD4+ T cells from PBMCs. The receptor set was obtained from a human donor in good health.

This sequence joins TRBV4-3 and TRBJ2-3; TRBD2 aligns across 10 bases. This CDR3 region has 16 residues. Per the germline V gene, CDR1 is LGHNA and CDR2 is YSLEER. After removal of 0 bases from V and 3 bases from J, the junction contained 3 bases not matched to a gene. CDR3 protein: CASSQDWGLATDTQYF. The CDR3, as DNA: TGCGCCAGCAGCCAAGATTGGGGACTAGCGACAGATACGCAGTATTTT.

This chain uses TRBV30 with TRBJ1-5; D gene uncertain. V lost 0 bases and J 7 bases, leaving 10 bases between the germline ends. The CDR3 contains 13 residues. The germline gives CDR1 GTSNPN, CDR2 SVGIG (reference sequence). The CDR3: CAWSVSMGQPQHF. The CDR3 nucleotides are TGTGCCTGGAGTGTATCTATGGGGCAGCCCCAGCATTTT.

Turning to this clonotype: The CDR3 does not end in the conserved phenylalanine or tryptophan, so this is likely a read error. The rearrangement links TRBV11-1 to TRBJ1-3, with a weak D call TRBD1 (5 bases). CDR1 SGHAT and CDR2 FQDESV come from the germline V gene (reference sequence). The CDR3 extends over 20 amino acids. V shed 0 bases and J shed 0 bases, with 21 bases lying between them. The CDR3 reads CASSLALQGISGSSGNTIYS. DNA for the CDR3: TGTGCCAGCAGCTTAGCGCTTCAGGGTATAAGTGGGAGCTCTGGAAACACCATATATTCT.

The V and J genes are TRBV7-2 and TRBJ2-5; TRBD2 agrees at 9 bases. The CDR3 sequence is 15 residues long. From germline, CDR1 is SGHTA and CDR2 FQGNSA. V lost 3 bases to trimming and J lost 5 bases; unmatched junction nucleotides: 7. The CDR3, as DNA: TGTGCCAGCAGCTTGGCAGCGGGGGGCTTTGAGACCCAGTACTTC. Encoded protein: CASSLAAGGFETQYF.

V is TRBV4-1 and J is TRBJ2-1; 8 bases line up with TRBD2. The CDR3 is 18 amino acids. V was pared by 1 base and J by 2 bases, with 10 bases of the junction left unmatched. The germline gives CDR1 MGHRA, CDR2 YSYEKL. The CDR3 DNA reads as TGCGCCAGCAGCCAAGCCAACCTACTAGCGGTAGCCTACAATGAGCAGTTCTTC. This encodes CASSQANLLAVAYNEQFF.

The chain links TRBV12-3 or TRBV12-4 to TRBJ2-5; D is perhaps TRBD2 (6 bases). The V end was cut by 1 base, the J end by 7 bases, with 16 bases between. This CDR3 comprises 15 residues. This CDR3 is CASSLVAGSDGTQYF. The CDR3 DNA is TGTGCCAGCAGTTTAGTTGCGGGGTCGGATGGGACCCAGTACTTC.

This clonotype was detected once. The chain employs TRBV12-3 or TRBV12-4 and TRBJ1-1; no clear D gene. The CDR3 is made up of 12 amino acids. V lost 4 bases, J lost 5 bases, and 8 bases lay in between. The CDR3: CASSSRRTEAFF. The CDR3, as DNA: TGTGCCAGCAGTTCAAGGCGGACTGAAGCTTTCTTT.

V and J are TRBV2 and TRBJ2-1; D is possibly TRBD2 (6 bases). The CDR3 length is 15 residues. The germline CDR1 and CDR2 sequences are SNHLY and FYNNEI. Trimming removed 3 bases at V and 8 bases at J, with 17 bases between. CDR3 loop: CASSEGGLPRDEQFF. The DNA of the CDR3 is TGTGCCAGCAGTGAGGGGGGACTCCCTCGGGATGAGCAGTTCTTC.

This clonotype showed up just a few times. The gene calls are TRBV5-1 and TRBJ2-7, with 7 bases fitting TRBD1. The V segment lost 0 bases and the J segment 1 base; nucleotides outside the gene matches: 1. This CDR3 comprises 14 residues. The germline CDR1 and CDR2 sequences are SGHRS and YFSETQ. The CDR3: CASSLGQGSYEQYF. CDR3 nucleotide sequence: TGCGCCAGCAGCTTGGGACAGGGTTCCTACGAGCAGTACTTC.

The chain carries TRBV12-3 or TRBV12-4 and TRBJ2-5; 7 bases are shared with TRBD2. This CDR3 has 15 amino acids. Germline trimming cut 5 bases from V and 2 bases from J; bases unmatched to any gene: 8. CDR3 loop: CASSPDRAGQETQYF. The CDR3 DNA reads TGTGCCAGCAGTCCCGACAGAGCGGGGCAAGAGACCCAGTACTTC.

The J gene is TRBJ2-7, the V gene TRBV20-1; 7 bases match TRBD2. The CDR3 spans 12 residues. Per the germline V gene, CDR1 is DFQATT and CDR2 is SNEGSKA (reference sequence). With V trimmed by 4 bases and J by 6 bases, 6 bases remained unmatched. CDR3 region: CSATKIAGEQYV. The CDR3 region has the DNA TGCAGTGCTACCAAGATAGCGGGCGAGCAGTACGTC.

The chain joins TRBV3-1 to TRBJ2-3; D is unresolved. V was trimmed by 4 bases and J by 0 bases, leaving 8 bases between them. Per the germline V gene, CDR1 is LGHDT and CDR2 is YNNKEL (reference sequence). The CDR3 is 14 amino acids. The CDR3 bases are TGTGCCAGCAGCCCCAAGCCTAGCACAGATACGCAGTATTTT. Amino acid sequence: CASSPKPSTDTQYF.

This chain connects TRBV7-9 to TRBJ1-1, with TRBD1 as a possible D gene (6 bases). CDR1 SEHNR and CDR2 FQNEAQ come from the germline V gene (reference sequence). CDR3 length: 13 residues. V lost 5 bases, J lost 11 bases, and 18 bases lay in between. CDR3 amino acids: CASSQTREGDAFF. In nucleotides, the CDR3 is TGTGCCAGCAGCCAGACAAGAGAGGGGGACGCTTTCTTT.

The chain links TRBV29-1 to TRBJ2-3; D gene unclear. Germline CDR1 and CDR2: SQVTM and ANQGSEA. V gave up 3 bases and J gave up 0 bases, with 4 bases separating them. The CDR3 is made up of 12 amino acids. The DNA for the CDR3 is TGCAGCGTTGAGATCAGCACAGATACGCAGTATTTT. Its translation: CSVEISTDTQYF.

The J gene is TRBJ2-7, the V gene TRBV6-6, with D possibly being TRBD1 (5 bases). The CDR3 is made up of 13 amino acids. Trimming shortened V by 2 bases and J by 3 bases, and 8 bases separated the two germline ends. The V gene's germline CDR1 is MNHNY and CDR2 SVGAGI (reference sequence). CDR3 DNA: TGTGCCAGCAGTTACGGACAACACTACGAGCAGTACTTC. Translating gives CASSYGQHYEQYF.

The chain has TRBV7-2 and TRBJ1-4; possible D gene TRBD1, 5 bases. The CDR3 extends over 17 amino acids. Germline CDR1 SGHTA, CDR2 FQGNSA. V dropped 1 base and J dropped 6 bases, with 18 bases sitting between them. CDR3 in amino acids: CASSLDGAGAWDEKLFF. The CDR3 DNA is TGTGCCAGCAGCTTAGACGGAGCCGGGGCCTGGGATGAAAAACTGTTTTTT.

This clonotype has only one observation. V usage is TRBV29-1 and J usage is TRBJ1-5; a possible D gene is TRBD1 (6 bases). Trimming stripped 6 bases from V and 5 bases from J, with 17 bases between. Germline V gives CDR1 SQVTM, CDR2 ANQGSEA. The CDR3 covers 14 residues. For the CDR3, the DNA is TGCAGCGTCGTACAGGGAGATAGGGATCAGCCCCAGCATTTT. It specifies CSVVQGDRDQPQHF.

The chain is built from TRBV20-1 and TRBJ1-5, with D unresolved. The germline CDR1 and CDR2 sequences are DFQATT and SNEGSKA (reference sequence). The V and J ends lost 5 bases and 5 bases respectively, with 10 bases between them. The CDR3 spans 12 residues. The chain's CDR3 is CSAVSGDQPQHF. In DNA, the CDR3 is TGCAGTGCTGTGAGTGGGGATCAGCCCCAGCATTTT.

This chain uses TRBV11-2 with TRBJ1-3; no clear D. Deletions cut 5 bases from V and 6 bases from J, with 11 bases between. Germline V lookup: CDR1 SGHAT, CDR2 FQNNGV. This CDR3 is built from 13 residues. CDR3 nucleotides: TGTGCCAGCAGCCCCATAAAGATAAACACCATATATTTT. This encodes CASSPIKINTIYF.

The V call is TRBV7-8, the J call TRBJ1-2; TRBD1 matches at 7 bases. V shed 1 base and J 6 bases; nucleotides not matched to a gene: 8. Per the germline V gene, CDR1 is SGHVS and CDR2 is FQNEAQ. This CDR3 is built from 15 residues. The CDR3 loop reads CASSLEDRDGDGYTF. The CDR3 DNA reads as TGTGCCAGCAGCTTAGAAGACAGGGATGGGGATGGCTACACCTTC.